This TCR beta chain was observed in a study of shared clonotypes between healthy human individuals. The germline V gene has CDR1 SGHNT and CDR2 YYREEE (reference sequence). V lost 7 bases to trimming and J lost 2 bases; unmatched junction nucleotides: 11. The CDR3 totals 15 residues. The repertoire was sequenced with immunoSEQ multiplex PCR; TCRdb's copy has only in-frame clones and lacks some. The data contain over a million clones, about 75% of them seen just once; the ten biggest clones take up 1.4%. The chain carries TRBV5-4 and TRBJ2-7; 8 bases are a match to TRBD2. Sequences were obtained from memory CD4+ T cells sorted from blood. Stated subset: CD45RA-negative fraction. This clonotype originated in a young man in good health. The CDR3 DNA reads as TGTGCCAGCCCTTTGGTGGCGGGAGGAACCTACGAGCAGTACTTC. Translated: CASPLVAGGTYEQYF.